The 2 T cell receptor beta chains reported below all come from one sample, sequenced in a study of blood T cells in healthy people across ages. Sample-barcoded 5' priming and a J-beta primer mix drove a second PCR of roughly 7 to 11 cycles. TCRdb reprocessed the 5' RACE reads via MiXCR and lists one record per CDR3 protein. The sample comprises roughly 1,000,000 distinct CDR3 sequences, roughly a quarter of which are singletons, and less than 0.75% rests with the top ten. These same records also appear under a second study, on T cells of mothers and their children.

Sequencing input: blood. Every receptor here comes from a girl aged 2 to 9 in good health.

The chain employs TRBV29-1 and TRBJ1-1; D might be TRBD1 (6 bases). This CDR3 has 14 amino acids. CDR1 SQVTM and CDR2 ANQGSEA come from the germline V gene. Trimming pared 6 bases from V and 6 bases from J, leaving 20 bases between. CDR3 nucleotide sequence: TGCAGCGTCGGCTCCGGGACGACAGGCGCTGAAGCTTTCTTT. It specifies CSVGSGTTGAEAFF.

The chain links TRBV7-9 to TRBJ2-1; possible D gene TRBD2, 6 bases. Germline V lookup: CDR1 SEHNR, CDR2 FQNEAQ (reference sequence). V was trimmed by 6 bases and J by 10 bases, leaving 13 bases between them. The CDR3 has 12 residues. This CDR3 is CASRGRNGEQFF. CDR3 sequence (DNA): TGTGCCAGCAGGGGGAGGAACGGGGAGCAGTTCTTC.